The present TCR beta chain was sequenced within a study of OX40 agonist ivuxolimab in advanced cancers. Assay: immunoSEQ multiplex PCR; the TCRdb copy retains only in-frame clones and omits some. There are 80,000 to 100,000 clones in the sample; about 90% occur only once, and roughly 5.5% lies in the top ten. The input for sequencing was CD4+ or CD8+ T cells sorted from blood, taken in a trial of the OX40 agonist ivuxolimab. This clonotype was sampled from an adult with an advanced solid tumor such as melanoma, head and neck, liver or kidney cancer.

CDR3 sequence: CASSRGDRADYTF. The CDR3 DNA sequence: TGTGCCAGCAGCCGAGGGGACAGGGCGGACTACACCTTC. The chain has TRBV7-3 and TRBJ1-2; 9 bases agree with TRBD1. Trimming removed 5 bases from V and 10 bases from J; junction bases left unmatched: 8. Germline V gives CDR1 SGHTA, CDR2 FQGTGA. The length of the CDR3 is 13 residues.